This TCR beta chain was retrieved from a study of cytomegalovirus exposure and HLA in healthy donors. Across the whole study: Roughly 80 million unique TCRs from HLA-typed donors made up an early data release. About four fifths of approximately 400 genotyped donors fell in the Caucasian-associated ancestry cluster.

The study ran its PCR with 60 Vbeta and 13 Jbeta primers. Using immunoSEQ multiplex PCR, the repertoire was profiled, and TCRdb retains in-frame clones only, with some absent. The sample has 130,000 or so clones; roughly three quarters are singletons. Study outcomes and limitations: Later on, an analysis found that several of the most significant clusters appeared to be linked to common viral pathogens, which included parvovirus B19.

This CDR3 region has 15 residues. Trimming cost V 4 bases and J 0 bases, with 10 bases left between them. CDR1 is MNHEY and CDR2 is SVGAGI in the germline V gene. Remarks on this clone: No antigen is known for it.

Sequencing input: PBMCs. The chain couples TRBV6-5 to TRBJ1-3, with a weak D call TRBD1 (6 bases). The clonotype comes from a woman between 18 and 29 years old in good health and CMV-seronegative. The CDR3 DNA is TGTGCCAGCAGTTCGAACAGGGACTCTGGAAACACCATATATTTT. It is translated as CASSSNRDSGNTIYF.